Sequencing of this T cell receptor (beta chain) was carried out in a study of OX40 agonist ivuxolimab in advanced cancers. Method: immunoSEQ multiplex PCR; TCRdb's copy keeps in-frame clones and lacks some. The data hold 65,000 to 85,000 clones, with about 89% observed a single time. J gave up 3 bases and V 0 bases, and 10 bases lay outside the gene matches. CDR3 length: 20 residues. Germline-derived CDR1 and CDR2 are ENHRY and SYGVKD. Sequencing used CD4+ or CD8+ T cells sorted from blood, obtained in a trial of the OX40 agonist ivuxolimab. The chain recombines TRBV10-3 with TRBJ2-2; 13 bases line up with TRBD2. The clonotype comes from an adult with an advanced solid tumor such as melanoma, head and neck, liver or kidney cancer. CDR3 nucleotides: TGTGCCATCAGTGAGTCTGGACATCCGGGACTAGCGGGGTACACCGGGGAGCTGTTTTTT. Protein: CAISESGHPGLAGYTGELFF.